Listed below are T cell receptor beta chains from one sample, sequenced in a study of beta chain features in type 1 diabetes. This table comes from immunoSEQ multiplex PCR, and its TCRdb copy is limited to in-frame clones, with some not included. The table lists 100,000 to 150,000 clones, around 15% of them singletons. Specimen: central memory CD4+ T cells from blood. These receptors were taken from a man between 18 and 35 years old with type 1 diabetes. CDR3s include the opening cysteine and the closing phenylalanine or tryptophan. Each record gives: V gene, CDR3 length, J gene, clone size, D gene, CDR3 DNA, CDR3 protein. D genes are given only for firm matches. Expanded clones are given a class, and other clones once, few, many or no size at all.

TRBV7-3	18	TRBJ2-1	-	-	TGTGCCAGCAGCTTCGGGGCAGACAGGCCTAAAATTTACAATGAGCAGTTCTTC	CASSFGADRPKIYNEQFF
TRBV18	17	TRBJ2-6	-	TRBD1	TGTGCCAGCTCACCAGGACAGGTGGGCTCTGGGGCCAACGTCCTGACTTTC	CASSPGQVGSGANVLTF
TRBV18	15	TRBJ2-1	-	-	TGTGCCAGCTCACGATCCGTGACAGACTACAATGAGCAGTTCTTC	CASSRSVTDYNEQFF
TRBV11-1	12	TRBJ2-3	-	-	TGTGCCAGCAGCCTCCCTCTACATACGCAGTATTTT	CASSLPLHTQYF
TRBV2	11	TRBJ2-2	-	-	TGTGCCAGCAGGGCCACCGGGGAGCTGTTTTTT	CASRATGELFF
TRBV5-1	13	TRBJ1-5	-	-	TGCGCCAGCAGCACGGGGGACAACCAGCCCCAGCATTTT	CASSTGDNQPQHF
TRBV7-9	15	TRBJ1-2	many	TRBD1	TGTGCCAGCAGCTCCTGGACAGGGGTTAACTATGGCTACACCTTC	CASSSWTGVNYGYTF
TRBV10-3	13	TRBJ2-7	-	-	TGTGCCATCACACGACTACAGGGTTACGAGCAGTACTTC	CAITRLQGYEQYF
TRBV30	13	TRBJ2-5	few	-	TGTGCCTGGAGTGTACAAGGGCTAGAGACCCAGTACTTC	CAWSVQGLETQYF
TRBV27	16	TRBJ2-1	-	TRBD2	TGTGCCAGCAGTCCGCCTAGCGGGAGGGCCTACAATGAGCAGTTCTTC	CASSPPSGRAYNEQFF
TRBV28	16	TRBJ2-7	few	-	TGTGCCAGCAGTCCCGCGGGACCCTCAAGTGGATACGAGCAGTACTTC	CASSPAGPSSGYEQYF
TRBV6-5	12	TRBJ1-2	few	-	TGTGCCAGCAGACCGGATAACTATGGCTACACCTTC	CASRPDNYGYTF
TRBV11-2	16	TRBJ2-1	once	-	TGTGCCAGCAGCACCAGCGTAGGGTATTCCTACAATGAGCAGTTCTTC	CASSTSVGYSYNEQFF
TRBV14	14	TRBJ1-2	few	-	TGTGCCAGCAGCCAAGGCGGCAGGGGCTATGGCTACACCTTC	CASSQGGRGYGYTF
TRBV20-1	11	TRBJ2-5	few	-	TGCAGTGCTAGTGACAGGGAGACCCAGTACTTC	CSASDRETQYF
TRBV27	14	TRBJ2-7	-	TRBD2	TGTGCCAGCAAGCTAGCGGGAAACTCCTACGAGCAGTACTTC	CASKLAGNSYEQYF
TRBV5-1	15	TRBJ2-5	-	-	TGCGCCAGCAGCTTGGGTATAGCGGCCCTCGGAGCCCAGTACTTC	CASSLGIAALGAQYF
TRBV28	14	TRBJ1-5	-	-	TGTGCCAGCAGTTTGTTAGGGTCGTATCAGCCCCAGCATTTT	CASSLLGSYQPQHF